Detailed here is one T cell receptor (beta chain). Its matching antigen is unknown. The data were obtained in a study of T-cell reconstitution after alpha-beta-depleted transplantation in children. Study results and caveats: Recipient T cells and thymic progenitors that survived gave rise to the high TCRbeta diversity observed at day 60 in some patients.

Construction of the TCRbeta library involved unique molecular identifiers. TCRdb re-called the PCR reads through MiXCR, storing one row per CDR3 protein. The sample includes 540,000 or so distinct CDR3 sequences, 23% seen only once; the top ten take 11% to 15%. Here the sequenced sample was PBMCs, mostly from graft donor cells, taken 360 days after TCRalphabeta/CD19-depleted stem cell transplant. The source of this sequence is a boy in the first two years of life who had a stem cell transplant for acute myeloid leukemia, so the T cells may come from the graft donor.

The DNA of the CDR3 is TGTGCCAGCAGTTTAAATTGGTATGGGGGCGAGCAGTACTTC. Protein sequence: CASSLNWYGGEQYF. The chain joins TRBV12-3 or TRBV12-4 to TRBJ2-7; D possibly matches TRBD1 or TRBD2 (5 bases each). The CDR3 covers 14 residues. V was trimmed by 2 bases and J by 6 bases, leaving 14 bases between them.